The next 19 T cell receptor beta chains were all read from a single sample in a study of T cell repertoires in cytomegalovirus infection. MiXCR, applied by TCRdb to the reads, yields one record per CDR3 protein. Of fewer than 400,000 distinct CDR3 sequences listed, 18% are singletons. The sample consisted of PBMCs. The receptors were sampled from a human donor in good health (CMV status not recorded). Some clones in this sample may be carry-over from other donors' samples.

The chain employs TRBV11-2 and TRBJ2-1; possible D gene TRBD2, 6 bases. CDR3 length: 14 amino acids. V was shortened by 1 base and J by 8 bases, with 12 bases between the two germline ends. The germline V gene has CDR1 SGHAT and CDR2 FQNNGV. The CDR3 bases are TGTGCCAGCAGCTTAGGACTAGTACCCCATGAGCAGTTCTTC. Amino acids: CASSLGLVPHEQFF.

This clonotype appeared a few times. The genes are TRBV5-1 and TRBJ2-2; D remains ambiguous. V gave up 4 bases and J gave up 4 bases, with 8 bases separating them. This CDR3 spans 13 amino acids. The germline CDR1 and CDR2 sequences are SGHRS and YFSETQ. CDR3 bases: TGCGCCAGCAGCAGAAGTTTCACCGGGGAGCTGTTTTTT. Translating it yields CASSRSFTGELFF.

The J gene is TRBJ1-1, the V gene TRBV28; tentatively, D is TRBD1 (5 bases). The V gene lost 4 bases and the J gene lost 0 bases, with 15 bases spanning the gap. This CDR3 comprises 16 residues. Germline assignment: CDR1 MDHEN and CDR2 SYDVKM. In DNA, the CDR3 is TGTGCCAGCAGTTCCGAGGGCCGGGGCCTGAACACTGAAGCTTTCTTT. It specifies CASSSEGRGLNTEAFF. The full variable domain, with the rest looked up from reference TRBV28 and TRBJ1-1, is DVKVTQSSRYLVKRTGEKVFLECVQDMDHENMFWYRQDPGLGLRLIYFSYDVKMKEKGDIPEGYSVSREKKERFSLILESASTNQTSMYLCASSSEGRGLNTEAFFGQGTRLTVV.

Ten or more counts support this clonotype. V usage is TRBV7-2 and J usage is TRBJ2-3, with 12 bases that match TRBD2. With V trimmed by 4 bases and J by 3 bases, 5 bases remained unmatched. The length of the CDR3 is 16 residues. The germline CDR1 and CDR2 sequences are SGHTA and FQGNSA. The CDR3 coding sequence is TGTGCCAGCAGCTCACGGACTAGCGGGGTGACAGATACGCAGTATTTT. This sequence encodes CASSSRTSGVTDTQYF.

CDR3 protein: CASSLNMGRETQYF. CDR3 DNA sequence: TGTGCCAGCAGTTTAAACATGGGTCGGGAGACCCAGTACTTC. The rearrangement uses TRBV12-3 or TRBV12-4 and TRBJ2-5; D unresolved. V lost 2 bases and J 5 bases, leaving 12 bases between the germline ends. This CDR3 region has 14 residues.

This rearrangement joins TRBV4-3 to TRBJ2-7; no clear D gene. The CDR3 has 14 residues. Germline CDR1 is LGHNA and CDR2 is YSLEER. Trimming cost V 2 bases and J 2 bases, with 10 bases left between them. DNA for the CDR3: TGCGCCAGCAGCCAAAGTCACACGGCCTACGAGCAGTACTTC. This codes for CASSQSHTAYEQYF.

In this sample, this clonotype turned up a few times. The J gene is TRBJ1-3, the V gene TRBV7-9; 7 bases match TRBD1. This CDR3 comprises 14 residues. J lost 0 bases, V lost 5 bases, and 1 base had no gene match. Germline V lookup: CDR1 SEHNR, CDR2 FQNEAQ (reference sequence). The CDR3: CASSQGVSGNTIYF. DNA for the CDR3: TGTGCCAGCAGCCAGGGGGTCTCTGGAAACACCATATATTTT.

The chain joins TRBV2 to TRBJ2-1; maybe TRBD2 (7 bases). Germline V lookup: CDR1 SNHLY, CDR2 FYNNEI. The CDR3 is made up of 15 amino acids. The V end lost 7 bases, the J end lost 4 bases, and 17 bases lay between the germline ends. The chain's CDR3 is CASTTTGGDYNEQFF. The CDR3 DNA sequence: TGTGCCAGCACTACGACGGGGGGCGATTACAATGAGCAGTTCTTC.

In its sample, this clonotype was seen many times. The chain joins TRBV27 to TRBJ2-3; D possibly matches TRBD1 or TRBD2 (6 bases each). This CDR3 contains 13 residues. The germline V and J ends were trimmed by 11 bases and 1 base, with 13 bases remaining between them. CDR1 is MNHEY, CDR2 SMNVEV, per germline (reference sequence). In DNA, the CDR3 is TGTGCCGCCGGGGGCTACCGCACAGATACGCAGTATTTT. This codes for CAAGGYRTDTQYF.

The chain has TRBV4-3 and TRBJ2-3; 13 nucleotides align to TRBD2. V trimming: 1 base; J trimming: 6 bases; junction bases outside the gene matches: 1. From germline, CDR1 is LGHNA and CDR2 YSLEER. The CDR3 runs to 15 residues. In DNA form, the CDR3 reads TGCGCCAGCAGCCAAGTGACTAGCGGGAGGGATACGCAGTATTTT. The encoded protein is CASSQVTSGRDTQYF.

This chain links TRBV2 with TRBJ2-7, with no clear D. Trimming took off 2 bases at V and 0 bases at J, with 11 bases between the two ends. The germline V gene encodes CDR1 SNHLY and CDR2 FYNNEI. The CDR3 spans 15 residues. CDR3 in amino acids: CASSETAVSSYEQYF. The CDR3 DNA reads TGTGCCAGCAGTGAAACGGCAGTCAGCTCCTACGAGCAGTACTTC. The full variable domain, with the rest looked up from reference TRBV2 and TRBJ2-7, is EPEVTQTPSHQVTQMGQEVILRCVPISNHLYFYWYRQILGQKVEFLVSFYNNEISEKSEIFDDQFSVERPDGSNFTLKIRSTKLEDSAMYFCASSETAVSSYEQYFGPGTRLTVT.

The rearrangement links TRBV20-1 to TRBJ2-5, with 8 bases lining up with TRBD2. The CDR3 has 14 amino acids. Germline loops: CDR1 DFQATT, CDR2 SNEGSKA (reference sequence). With V trimmed by 5 bases and J by 5 bases, 10 bases remained unmatched. The CDR3 sequence: CSAELVERGETQYF. For the CDR3, the DNA is TGCAGTGCTGAATTAGTCGAGCGGGGGGAGACCCAGTACTTC.

This clonotype was counted only a few times. The V gene is TRBV6-2 or TRBV6-3, the J gene TRBJ1-1, with a tentative D call TRBD1 (6 bases). The V gene's germline CDR1 is MNHEY and CDR2 SVGEGT. The CDR3 is made up of 14 amino acids. V shed 4 bases and J shed 1 base, with 10 bases lying between them. CDR3 sequence reads: CASSSQDRNTEAFF. The CDR3 region has the DNA TGTGCCAGCAGTTCCCAGGACAGGAACACTGAAGCTTTCTTT.

CDR3 region: CSARGLAGGPNEQYF. The CDR3 DNA follows: TGCAGTGCAAGGGGACTAGCGGGAGGGCCTAACGAGCAGTACTTC. The chain is built from TRBV20-1 and TRBJ2-7; 16 bases fit TRBD2. The CDR3 has 15 residues. Unmatched junction bases numbered 7, after V lost 6 bases and J lost 5 bases. The germline V gene has CDR1 DFQATT and CDR2 SNEGSKA (reference sequence).

The chain carries TRBV6-2 or TRBV6-3 and TRBJ2-1; unclear D gene. Trimming left V 5 bases short and J 2 bases short, with 10 bases between. This CDR3 is 14 amino acids long. In germline, CDR1 is MNHEY, CDR2 SVGEGT. The CDR3 DNA is TGTGCCAGCAGTAGAGACGGAGCCTACAATGAGCAGTTCTTC. The encoded protein is CASSRDGAYNEQFF.

This clonotype was detected a few times. The rearrangement links TRBV3-1 to TRBJ2-3; the D is unclear. The CDR3 length is 12 residues. Germline-derived CDR1 and CDR2 are LGHDT and YNNKEL (reference sequence). The ends were cut back, 3 bases at V and 8 bases at J, with 9 bases in the middle. The CDR3: CASSHPWGTQYF. CDR3 DNA sequence: TGTGCCAGCAGCCATCCCTGGGGTACGCAGTATTTT.

Many counts were recorded for this clonotype. This rearrangement joins TRBV7-2 to TRBJ1-2, with 7 bases aligning to TRBD1. The V segment lost 5 bases and the J segment 7 bases; nucleotides outside the gene matches: 10. Germline CDR1 and CDR2: SGHTA and FQGNSA. The CDR3 is 14 amino acids. The CDR3 nucleotides are TGTGCCAGCAGCCAAACCGTACAGGGGACTGGCTACACCTTC. It specifies CASSQTVQGTGYTF.

V and J are TRBV12-3 or TRBV12-4 and TRBJ2-3; the D call may be TRBD1 or TRBD2 (5 bases each). V lost 2 bases to trimming and J lost 1 base, with 10 bases between them. This CDR3 is built from 15 residues. The CDR3 protein is CASSLWLGGTDTQYF. The CDR3 nucleotides read TGTGCCAGCAGTTTATGGTTGGGGGGCACAGATACGCAGTATTTT.

A remark on this clonotype: It may be a read error: a sequence one base away is much more abundant. V and J are TRBV7-8 and TRBJ1-1; D remains unclear. Germline CDR1 and CDR2: SGHVS and FQNEAQ. This CDR3 has 14 amino acids. CDR3 loop: CASSLEFGGTEALF. The CDR3 DNA reads TGTGCCAGCAGCTTAGAATTCGGAGGCACTGAAGCTCTCTTT.